The source of this T cell receptor (beta chain) is a study of cytomegalovirus exposure and HLA in healthy donors. General study findings and limits: Per a later analysis, roughly 17,000 TCR beta sequences showed association with HLA alleles at 0.05 false discovery rate. Near-uniform donor sequencing depth was presumed by presence/absence analyses.

PCR involved 60 Vbeta and 13 Jbeta primers. Libraries were prepared by immunoSEQ multiplex PCR; TCRdb keeps only in-frame clonotypes and omits some of them. The sample comprises about 160,000 clones, about 85% of which are singletons, and roughly 2.1% rests with the top ten. V shed 0 bases and J 3 bases; nucleotides not matched to a gene: 8. Germline loops: CDR1 SGDLS, CDR2 YYNGEE. The CDR3 consists of 18 residues. In the case of this clone: What it binds is unknown.

This chain joins TRBV9 and TRBJ2-6, with TRBD2 identical over 8 bases. The receptor's source is a man in his late teens or twenties in good health and CMV-seropositive. Specimen: PBMCs. CDR3 amino acids: CASSVALAGGGGANVLTF. The CDR3 DNA is TGTGCCAGCAGCGTAGCTCTGGCGGGGGGCGGTGGGGCCAACGTCCTGACTTTC.